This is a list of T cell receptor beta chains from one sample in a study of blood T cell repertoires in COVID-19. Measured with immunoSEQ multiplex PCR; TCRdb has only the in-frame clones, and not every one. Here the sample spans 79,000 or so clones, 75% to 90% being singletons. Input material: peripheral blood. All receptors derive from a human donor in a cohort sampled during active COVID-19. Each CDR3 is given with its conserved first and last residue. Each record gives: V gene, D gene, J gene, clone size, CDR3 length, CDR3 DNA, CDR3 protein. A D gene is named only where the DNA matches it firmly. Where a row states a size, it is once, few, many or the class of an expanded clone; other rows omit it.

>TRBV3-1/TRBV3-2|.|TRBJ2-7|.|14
TGTGCCAGCAGCCGAGAGGGGAGCTCCTACGAGCAGTACTTC
CASSREGSSYEQYF
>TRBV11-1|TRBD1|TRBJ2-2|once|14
TGTGCCAGCAGCCCGAGACAGGGTACCGGGGAGCTGTTTTTT
CASSPRQGTGELFF
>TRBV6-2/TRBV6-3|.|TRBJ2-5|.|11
TGTGCCAGCAGTTACGCGGAGACCCAGTACTTC
CASSYAETQYF
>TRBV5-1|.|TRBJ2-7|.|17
TGCGCCAGCAGCCACCCCGGGACCACAGGAGGGGCCTACGAGCAGTACTTC
CASSHPGTTGGAYEQYF
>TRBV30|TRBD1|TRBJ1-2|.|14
TGTGCTTGCTACCAGGGGGGCCCTAACTATGGCTACACCTTC
CACYQGGPNYGYTF
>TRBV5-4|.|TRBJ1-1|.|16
.
CASSLGVGQGSFKLGF
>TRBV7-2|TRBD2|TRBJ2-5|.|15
TGTGCCAGCAGCTTATTGAGCGGGGAACAAGAGACCCAGTACTTC
CASSLLSGEQETQYF
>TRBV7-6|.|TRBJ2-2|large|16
TGTGCCAGCAGCTTAGTTGGCTTCGCGAACACCGGGGAGCTGTTTTTT
CASSLVGFANTGELFF
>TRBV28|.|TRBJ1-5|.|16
TGTGCCAGCAGTTTACCATTTCTGGCCCTCAATCAGCCCCAGCATTTT
CASSLPFLALNQPQHF
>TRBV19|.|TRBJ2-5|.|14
TGTGCCAGTAGTATTGACAGTGACCAAGAGACCCAGTACTTC
CASSIDSDQETQYF
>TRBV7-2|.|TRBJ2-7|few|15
TGTGCCAGCAGCTTCCAGGGTGCGATATCCTACGAGCAGTACTTC
CASSFQGAISYEQYF
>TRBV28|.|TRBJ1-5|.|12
TGTGCCAGCAGGCGCCCGAATCAGCCCCAGCATTTT
CASRRPNQPQHF
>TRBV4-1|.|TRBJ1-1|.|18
TGCGCCAGCAGCCAAGATCCCCCAGGGTGGGGGCTTAACACTGAAGCTTTCTTT
CASSQDPPGWGLNTEAFF
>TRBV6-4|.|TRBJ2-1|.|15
TGTGCCAGCAGGGAGGGCCCAGCGGGCTACAATGAGCAGTTCTTC
CASREGPAGYNEQFF
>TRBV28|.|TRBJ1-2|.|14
TGTGCCAGCAGAACTCCCTCTATCGCGGGCGGCTACACCTTC
CASRTPSIAGGYTF
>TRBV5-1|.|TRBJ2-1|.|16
TGCGCCAGCAGCCCCTTAACGGAGCCCTCCTACAATGAGCAGTTCTTC
CASSPLTEPSYNEQFF
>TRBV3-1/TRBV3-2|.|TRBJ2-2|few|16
TGTGCCAGCAGCCAAGATGGGGGACTTAACACCGGGGAGCTGTTTTTT
CASSQDGGLNTGELFF
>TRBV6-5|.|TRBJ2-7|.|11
TGTGCCAGCAGTAGGGGTTACGAGCAGTACTTC
CASSRGYEQYF
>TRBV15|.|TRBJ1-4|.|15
TGTGCCACCAGCCTGGGGGACACAACTAATGAAAAACTGTTTTTT
CATSLGDTTNEKLFF
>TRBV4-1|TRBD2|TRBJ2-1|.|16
TGCGCCAGCAGCCAAGGGACTAGCGGGTGGAGCAATGAGCAGTTCTTC
CASSQGTSGWSNEQFF
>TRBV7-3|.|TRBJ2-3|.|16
TGTGCCAGCAGCTTACAATCGCAGGGTCGCGCAGATACGCAGTATTTT
CASSLQSQGRADTQYF
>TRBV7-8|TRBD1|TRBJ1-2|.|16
TGTGCCAGCAGCTTACAAGGGGGCCCTTCCCTCTATGGCTACACCTTC
CASSLQGGPSLYGYTF
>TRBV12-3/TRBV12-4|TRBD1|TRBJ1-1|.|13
TGTGCCAGCAGTCTGGACAGGGCTACTGAAGCTTTCTTT
CASSLDRATEAFF
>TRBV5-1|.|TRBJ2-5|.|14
TGCGCCAGCAGTTACCAGGGTAACCAAGAGACCCAGTACTTC
CASSYQGNQETQYF
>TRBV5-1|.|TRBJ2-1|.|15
TGCGCCAGCAGCTTTACTGACGGAGCCCCCAATGAGCAGTTCTTC
CASSFTDGAPNEQFF
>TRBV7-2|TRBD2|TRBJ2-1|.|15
TGTGCCAGCAGCTTAGGGGGACTAGCGACGAATGAGCAGTTCTTC
CASSLGGLATNEQFF
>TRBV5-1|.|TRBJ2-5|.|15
TGCGCCAGCAGCTTGGGCTGGAGCCGCCAAGAGACCCAGTACTTC
CASSLGWSRQETQYF
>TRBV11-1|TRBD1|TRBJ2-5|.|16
TGTGCCAGCATCCAACGGGGACAGGGCCAAAAAGAGACCCAGTACTTC
CASIQRGQGQKETQYF
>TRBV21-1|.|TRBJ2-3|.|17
TGTGCCAGCAGCCCCCTTTGGTATGAGACTAGCACAGATACGCAGTATTTT
CASSPLWYETSTDTQYF
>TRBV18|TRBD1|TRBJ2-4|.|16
TGTGCCAGCTCACCACCCGACAGGGCTGCCAAAAACATTCAGTACTTC
CASSPPDRAAKNIQYF
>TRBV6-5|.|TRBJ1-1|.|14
TGTGCCAGCAGTTACCAGGGTCCTTGGACTGAAGCTTTCTTT
CASSYQGPWTEAFF
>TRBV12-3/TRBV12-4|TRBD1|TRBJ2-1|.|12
TGTGCCAGCAGCTCAGGGGGCAATGAGCAGTTCTTC
CASSSGGNEQFF
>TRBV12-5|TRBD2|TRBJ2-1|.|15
TGTGCTAGTGGTTTCGGGCTAGCGGCCTACAATGAGCAGTTCTTC
CASGFGLAAYNEQFF
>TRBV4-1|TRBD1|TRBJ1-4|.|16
TGCGCCAGCAGCCAAGTTGGCAGGGGGTTTAATGAAAAACTGTTTTTT
CASSQVGRGFNEKLFF
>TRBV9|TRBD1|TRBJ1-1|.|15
TGTGCCAGCAGCCCCAGACAGGGTGGGAACACTGAAGCTTTCTTT
CASSPRQGGNTEAFF
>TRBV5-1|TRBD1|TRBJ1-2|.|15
TGCGCCAGCAGCTTGGGTCGGGGACAGGAGTATGGCTACACCTTC
CASSLGRGQEYGYTF
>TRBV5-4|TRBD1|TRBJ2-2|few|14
TGTGCCAGCAGCTTATCAGGGGGCAACGGGGAGCTGTTTTTT
CASSLSGGNGELFF